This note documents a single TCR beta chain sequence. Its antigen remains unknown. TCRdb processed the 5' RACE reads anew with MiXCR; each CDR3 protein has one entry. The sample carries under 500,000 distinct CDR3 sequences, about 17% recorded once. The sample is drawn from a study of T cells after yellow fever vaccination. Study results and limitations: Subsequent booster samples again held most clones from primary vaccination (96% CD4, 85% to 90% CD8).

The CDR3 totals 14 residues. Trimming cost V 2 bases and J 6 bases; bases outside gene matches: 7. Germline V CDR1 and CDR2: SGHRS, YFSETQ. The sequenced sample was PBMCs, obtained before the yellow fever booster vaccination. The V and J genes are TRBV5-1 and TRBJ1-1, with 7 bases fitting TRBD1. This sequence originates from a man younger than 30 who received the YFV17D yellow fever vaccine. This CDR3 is CASSFTGVSAEAFF. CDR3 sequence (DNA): TGCGCCAGCAGCTTTACAGGGGTGAGCGCTGAAGCTTTCTTT.